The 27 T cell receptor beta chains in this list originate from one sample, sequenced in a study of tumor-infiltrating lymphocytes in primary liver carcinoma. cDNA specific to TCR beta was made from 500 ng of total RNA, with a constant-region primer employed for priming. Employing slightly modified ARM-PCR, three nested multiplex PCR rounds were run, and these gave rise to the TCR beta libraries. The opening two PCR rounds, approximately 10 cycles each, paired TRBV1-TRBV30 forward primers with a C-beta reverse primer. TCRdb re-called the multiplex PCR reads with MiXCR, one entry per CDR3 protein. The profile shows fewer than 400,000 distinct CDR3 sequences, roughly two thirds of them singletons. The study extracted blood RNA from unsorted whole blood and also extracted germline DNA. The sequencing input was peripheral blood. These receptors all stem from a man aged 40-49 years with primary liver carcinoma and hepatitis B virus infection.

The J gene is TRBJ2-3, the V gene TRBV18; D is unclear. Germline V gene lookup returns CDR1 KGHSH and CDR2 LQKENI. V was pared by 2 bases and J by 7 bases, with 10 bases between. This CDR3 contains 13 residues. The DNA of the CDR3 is TGTGCCAGCTCACCAGAACAGCATAATACGCAGTATTTT. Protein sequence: CASSPEQHNTQYF.

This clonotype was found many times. The CDR3 nucleotides read TGTGCCAGCAGCCCCTGGGACGTCTCTGGAAACACCATATATTTT. Translating gives CASSPWDVSGNTIYF. The V and J genes are TRBV5-6 and TRBJ1-3; weak D call: TRBD1 (5 bases). The length of the CDR3 is 15 residues. Germline-derived CDR1 and CDR2 are SGHDT and YYEEEE. The germline V and J ends were trimmed by 4 bases and 0 bases, with 11 bases remaining between them.

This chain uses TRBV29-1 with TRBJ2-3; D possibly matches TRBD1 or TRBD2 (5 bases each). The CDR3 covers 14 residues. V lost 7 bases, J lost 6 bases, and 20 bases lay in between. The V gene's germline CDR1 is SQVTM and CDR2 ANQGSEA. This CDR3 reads CSARAVRAGDTQYF. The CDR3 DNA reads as TGCAGCGCCCGGGCGGTCAGGGCGGGTGATACGCAGTATTTT.

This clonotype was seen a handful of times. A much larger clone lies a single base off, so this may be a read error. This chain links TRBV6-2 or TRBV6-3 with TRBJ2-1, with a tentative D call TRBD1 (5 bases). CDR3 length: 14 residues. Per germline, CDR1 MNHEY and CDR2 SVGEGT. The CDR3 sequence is CANTETASFNEQFF. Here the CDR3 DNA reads TGTGCCAACACCGAGACAGCCTCCTTCAATGAGCAGTTCTTC.

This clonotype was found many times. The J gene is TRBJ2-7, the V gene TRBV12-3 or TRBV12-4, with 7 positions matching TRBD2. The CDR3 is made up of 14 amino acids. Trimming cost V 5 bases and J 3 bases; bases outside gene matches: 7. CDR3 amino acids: CASSPLAVGYEQYF. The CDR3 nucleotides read TGTGCCAGCAGTCCTCTAGCGGTGGGCTACGAGCAGTACTTC.

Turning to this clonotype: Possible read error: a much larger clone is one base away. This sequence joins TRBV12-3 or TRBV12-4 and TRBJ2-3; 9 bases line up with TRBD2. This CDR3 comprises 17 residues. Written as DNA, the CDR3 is TGTGCCAGCAGTCCTAGCGGGAACCGTGCTAGCACATATACGCAGTATTTT. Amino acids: CASSPSGNRASTYTQYF.

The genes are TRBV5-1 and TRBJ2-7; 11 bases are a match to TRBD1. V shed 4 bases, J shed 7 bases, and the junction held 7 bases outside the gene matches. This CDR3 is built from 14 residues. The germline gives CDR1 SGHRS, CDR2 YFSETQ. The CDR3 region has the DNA TGCGCCAGCAGCGCAGGACAGGGGGCGGTGGAGCAGTACTTC. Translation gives CASSAGQGAVEQYF.

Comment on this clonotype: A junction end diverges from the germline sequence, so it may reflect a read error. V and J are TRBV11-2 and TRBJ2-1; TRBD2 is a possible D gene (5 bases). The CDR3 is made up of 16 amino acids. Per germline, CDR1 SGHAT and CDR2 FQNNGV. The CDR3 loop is CVSRLWEVGNSNEQFF. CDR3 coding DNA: TGTGTCAGCAGGTTATGGGAAGTCGGGAATTCCAATGAGCAGTTCTTC.

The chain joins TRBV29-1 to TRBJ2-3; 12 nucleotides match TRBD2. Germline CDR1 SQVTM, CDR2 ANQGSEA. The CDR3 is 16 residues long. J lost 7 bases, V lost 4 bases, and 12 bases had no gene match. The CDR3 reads CSVVVLAGGRTYTQYF. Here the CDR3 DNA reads TGCAGCGTTGTCGTACTAGCGGGAGGTCGGACATATACGCAGTATTTT.

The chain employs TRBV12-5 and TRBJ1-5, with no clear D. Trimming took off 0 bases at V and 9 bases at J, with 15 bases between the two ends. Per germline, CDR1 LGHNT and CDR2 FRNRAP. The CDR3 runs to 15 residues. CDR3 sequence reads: CASGLVLCQSGPQHF. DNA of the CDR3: TGTGCTAGTGGTTTGGTATTGTGTCAGTCGGGGCCCCAGCATTTT.

This CDR3 is CASTRVGGITEAFF. CDR3 nucleotide sequence: TGTGCCAGCACCCGAGTAGGGGGGATCACTGAAGCTTTCTTT. The chain recombines TRBV14 with TRBJ1-1, with TRBD1 as a possible D gene (6 bases). The CDR3 covers 14 residues. The germline gives CDR1 SGHDN, CDR2 FVKESK. Trimming cost V 7 bases and J 4 bases, with 16 bases left between them.

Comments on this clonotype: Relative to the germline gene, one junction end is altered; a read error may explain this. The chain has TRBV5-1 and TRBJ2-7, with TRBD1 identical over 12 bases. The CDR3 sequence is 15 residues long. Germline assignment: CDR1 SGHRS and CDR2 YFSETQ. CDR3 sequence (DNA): TGCGCCAGCAGCTTGGCCGGGACAGGGGGCAACGAGCAGCACTTC. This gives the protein CASSLAGTGGNEQHF.

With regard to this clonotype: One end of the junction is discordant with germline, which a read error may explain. CDR3 in amino acids: CASNLDGGRGGEQYF. Here the CDR3 DNA reads TGTGCCAGCAACTTAGACGGCGGACGGGGTGGAGAGCAGTACTTC. The chain carries TRBV11-1 and TRBJ2-7; possibly TRBD2 for D (5 bases). The CDR3 has 15 residues. Germline values: CDR1 SGHAT, CDR2 FQDESV (reference sequence).

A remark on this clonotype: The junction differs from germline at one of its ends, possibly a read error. CDR3 sequence (DNA): TGCAGCGTTGAGAGAGGGCCGTATGAACAGTTCTTC. This gives the protein CSVERGPYEQFF. The genes are TRBV29-1 and TRBJ2-1; D may be TRBD2 (5 bases). This CDR3 region has 12 residues. Germline CDR1 SQVTM, CDR2 ANQGSEA.

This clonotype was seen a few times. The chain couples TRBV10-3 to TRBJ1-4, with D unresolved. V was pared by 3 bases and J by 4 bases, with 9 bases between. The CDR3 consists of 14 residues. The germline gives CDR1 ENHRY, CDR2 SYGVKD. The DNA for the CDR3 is TGTGCCATCAGTGATTTTGGTCTTAATGAAAAACTGTTTTTT. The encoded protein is CAISDFGLNEKLFF.

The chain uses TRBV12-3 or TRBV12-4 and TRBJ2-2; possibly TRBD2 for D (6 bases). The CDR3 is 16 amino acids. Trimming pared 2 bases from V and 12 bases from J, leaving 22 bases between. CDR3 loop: CASSLYSGRTPGKLFF. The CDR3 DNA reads TGTGCCAGCAGTTTATACTCCGGGAGAACTCCAGGGAAGCTGTTTTTT.

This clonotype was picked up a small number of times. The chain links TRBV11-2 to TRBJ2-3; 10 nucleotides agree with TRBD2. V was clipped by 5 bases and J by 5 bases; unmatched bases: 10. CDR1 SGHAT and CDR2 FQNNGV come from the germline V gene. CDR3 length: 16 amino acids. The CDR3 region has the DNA TGTGCCAGCAGCACGGCTAGCGGGAGCGGCGGAGATACGCAGTATTTT. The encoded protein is CASSTASGSGGDTQYF.

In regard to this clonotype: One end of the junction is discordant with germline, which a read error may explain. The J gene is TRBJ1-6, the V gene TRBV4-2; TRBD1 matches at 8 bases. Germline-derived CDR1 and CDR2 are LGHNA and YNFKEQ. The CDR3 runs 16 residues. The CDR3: CARSQEDGQGYSPLHF. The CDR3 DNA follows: TGTGCCAGGAGCCAAGAGGACGGACAGGGTTACTCACCCCTCCACTTT.

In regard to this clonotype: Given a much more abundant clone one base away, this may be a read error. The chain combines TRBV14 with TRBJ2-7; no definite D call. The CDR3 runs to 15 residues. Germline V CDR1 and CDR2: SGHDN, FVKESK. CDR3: CASSQGGSPSYERYF. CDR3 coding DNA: TGTGCCAGCAGCCAAGGAGGTAGTCCCTCCTACGAGCGGTACTTC.

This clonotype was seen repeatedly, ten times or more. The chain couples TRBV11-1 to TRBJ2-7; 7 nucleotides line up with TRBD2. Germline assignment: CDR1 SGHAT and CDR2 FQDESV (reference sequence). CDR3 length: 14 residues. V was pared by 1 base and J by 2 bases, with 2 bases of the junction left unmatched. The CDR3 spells CASSLGAGAYEQYF. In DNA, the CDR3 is TGTGCCAGCAGCTTAGGGGCGGGGGCCTACGAGCAGTACTTC.

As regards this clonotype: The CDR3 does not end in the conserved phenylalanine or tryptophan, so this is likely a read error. CDR3 loop: CASSLTSVVNETQYS. The CDR3 DNA follows: TGTGCCAGCAGTTTAACCTCAGTCGTAAATGAGACCCAGTACTCC. V gene TRBV12-3 or TRBV12-4 combines with J gene TRBJ2-5; D remains ambiguous. The ends were cut back, 2 bases at V and 5 bases at J, with 15 bases in the middle. The CDR3 is 15 amino acids.

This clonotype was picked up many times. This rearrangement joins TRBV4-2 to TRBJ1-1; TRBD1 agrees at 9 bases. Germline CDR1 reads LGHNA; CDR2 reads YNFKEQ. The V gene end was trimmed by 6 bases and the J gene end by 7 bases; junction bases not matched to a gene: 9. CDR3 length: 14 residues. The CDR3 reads CASRYTGGNSEAFF. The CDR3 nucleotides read TGTGCCAGCAGATATACAGGGGGCAATAGTGAAGCTTTCTTT.

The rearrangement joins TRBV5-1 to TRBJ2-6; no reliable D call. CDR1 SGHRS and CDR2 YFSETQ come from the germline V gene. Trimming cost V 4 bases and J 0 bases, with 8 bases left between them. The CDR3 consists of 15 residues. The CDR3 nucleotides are TGCGCCAGCAGCCCGGCGGTCTCTGGGGCCAACGTCCTGACTTTC. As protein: CASSPAVSGANVLTF.

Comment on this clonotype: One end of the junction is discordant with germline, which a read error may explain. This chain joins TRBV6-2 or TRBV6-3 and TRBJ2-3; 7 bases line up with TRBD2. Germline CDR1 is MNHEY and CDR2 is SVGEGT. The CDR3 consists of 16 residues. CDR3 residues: CASRQGAGKSTDMQYF. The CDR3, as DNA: TGTGCCAGCAGGCAAGGAGCGGGAAAGAGTACAGATATGCAGTATTTT.

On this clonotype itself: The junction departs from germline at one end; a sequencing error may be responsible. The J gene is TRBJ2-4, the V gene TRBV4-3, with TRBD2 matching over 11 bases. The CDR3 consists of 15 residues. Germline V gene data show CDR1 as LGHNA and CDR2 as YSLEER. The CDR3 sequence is CTSSPTSGTKNIQYF. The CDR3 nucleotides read TGCACCAGCAGCCCGACTAGCGGGACCAAAAACATTCAGTACTTC.

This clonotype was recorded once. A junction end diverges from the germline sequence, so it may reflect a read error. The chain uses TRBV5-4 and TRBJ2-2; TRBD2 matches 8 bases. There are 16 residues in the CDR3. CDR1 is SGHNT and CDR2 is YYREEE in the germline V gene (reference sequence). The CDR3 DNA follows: TGTGCCAGCAGGGTCAGAGCGGGAGCGAACACCGGGGAGCCGTTTTTT. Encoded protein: CASRVRAGANTGEPFF.

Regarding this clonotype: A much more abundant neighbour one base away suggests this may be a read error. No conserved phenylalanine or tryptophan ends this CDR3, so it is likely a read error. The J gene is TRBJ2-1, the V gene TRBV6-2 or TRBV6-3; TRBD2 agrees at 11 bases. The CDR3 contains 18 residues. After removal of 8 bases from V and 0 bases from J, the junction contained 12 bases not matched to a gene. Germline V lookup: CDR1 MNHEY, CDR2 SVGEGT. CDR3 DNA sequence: TGTGCCAGCCGCGGGACTAGCGGTTCCTTAAGCTCCTACAATGAGCAGTTCTCC. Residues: CASRGTSGSLSSYNEQFS.